The clone carrying this TCR beta chain was recorded many times. This specimen comes from a study of T cells in Graves' hyperthyroidism and ophthalmopathy. RNA transcripts yielded amplified TCR beta CDR3 regions. The HTBI primer set was used in a first-round RT-PCR of the TCR CDR3. TCRdb fed the multiplex PCR reads into MiXCR, producing one record per CDR3 protein. The profile shows 400,000 to 550,000 distinct CDR3 sequences, approximately 25% of them singletons. This CDR3 has 12 residues. CDR1 is DFQATT and CDR2 is SNEGSKA in the germline V gene (reference sequence). The V and J ends lost 4 bases and 5 bases respectively, with 11 bases between them.

The sequenced material came from blood. This sequence was found in a woman in her thirties with Graves' ophthalmopathy. The chain is built from TRBV20-1 and TRBJ1-1; D is undetermined. In DNA form, the CDR3 reads TGCAGTGCTATTCGGGGTTGGACTGAAGCTTTCTTT. It codes for CSAIRGWTEAFF.